The entry below describes one TCR beta chain. The sample comes from a study of OX40 agonist ivuxolimab in advanced cancers. Overall study context: The drug used for patients, ivuxolimab, was an agonistic anti-OX40 (CD134) antibody. Patients were infused with ivuxolimab every 2 weeks at 0.01 to 10 mg/kg.

Data came from immunoSEQ multiplex PCR; TCRdb stores just in-frame clones and leaves some out. The repertoire consists of under 80,000 clones, with 75% to 90% occurring once and the leading ten covering approximately 2%. Germline V gives CDR1 LGHNT, CDR2 FRNRAP. The CDR3 has 12 residues. Trimming left V 6 bases short and J 11 bases short, with 16 bases between. The sequence derives from an adult with an advanced solid tumor such as melanoma, head and neck, liver or kidney cancer. The chain links TRBV12-5 to TRBJ1-1, with D hard to call. The specimen was CD4+ or CD8+ T cells sorted from blood, collected in a trial of the OX40 agonist ivuxolimab. CDR3 amino acids: CASGAGPYEAFF. The CDR3 DNA reads TGTGCTAGTGGCGCGGGCCCTTACGAGGCTTTCTTT.